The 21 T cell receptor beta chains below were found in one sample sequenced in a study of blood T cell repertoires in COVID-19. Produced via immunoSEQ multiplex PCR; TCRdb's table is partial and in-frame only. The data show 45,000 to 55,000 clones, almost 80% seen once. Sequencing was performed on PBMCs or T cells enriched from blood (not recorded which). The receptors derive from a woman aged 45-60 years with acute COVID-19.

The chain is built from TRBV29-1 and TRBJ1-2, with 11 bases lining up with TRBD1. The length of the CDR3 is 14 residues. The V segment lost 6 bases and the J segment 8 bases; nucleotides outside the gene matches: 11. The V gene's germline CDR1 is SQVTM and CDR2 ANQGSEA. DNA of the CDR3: TGCAGCGTAGATCGGACAGGGGGCCTTGGGGGCTACACCTTC. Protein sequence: CSVDRTGGLGGYTF.

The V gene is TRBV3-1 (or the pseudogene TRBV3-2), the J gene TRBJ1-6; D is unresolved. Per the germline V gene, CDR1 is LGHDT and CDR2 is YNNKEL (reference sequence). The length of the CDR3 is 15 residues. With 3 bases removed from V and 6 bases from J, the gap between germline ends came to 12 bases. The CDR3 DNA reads TGTGCCAGCAGCCATTCGACTCGGGGTAATTCACCCCTCCACTTT. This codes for CASSHSTRGNSPLHF.

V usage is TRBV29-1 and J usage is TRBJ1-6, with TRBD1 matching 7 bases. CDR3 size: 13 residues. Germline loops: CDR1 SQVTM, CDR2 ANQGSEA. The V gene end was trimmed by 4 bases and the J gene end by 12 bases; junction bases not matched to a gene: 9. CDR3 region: CSVGEGAGEPLHF. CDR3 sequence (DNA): TGCAGCGTTGGAGAGGGGGCTGGGGAACCCCTCCACTTT. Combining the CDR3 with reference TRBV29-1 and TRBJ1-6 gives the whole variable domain SAVISQKPSRDICQRGTSLTIQCQVDSQVTMMFWYRQQPGQSLTLIATANQGSEATYESGFVIDKFPISRPNLTFSTLTVSNMSPEDSSIYLCSVGEGAGEPLHFGNGTRLTVT.

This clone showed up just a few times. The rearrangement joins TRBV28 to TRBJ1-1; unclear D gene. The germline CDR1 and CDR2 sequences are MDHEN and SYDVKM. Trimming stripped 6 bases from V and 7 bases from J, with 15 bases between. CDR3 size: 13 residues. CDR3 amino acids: CASSPRLVGEAFF. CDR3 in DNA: TGTGCCAGCAGCCCGCGACTGGTTGGTGAAGCTTTCTTT.

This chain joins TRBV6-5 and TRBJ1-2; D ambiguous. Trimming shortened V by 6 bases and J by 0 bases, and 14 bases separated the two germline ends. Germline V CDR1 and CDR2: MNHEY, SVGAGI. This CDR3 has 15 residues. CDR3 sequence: CASSLGVTTNYGYTF. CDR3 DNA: TGTGCCAGCAGCCTCGGTGTCACCACTAACTATGGCTACACCTTC.

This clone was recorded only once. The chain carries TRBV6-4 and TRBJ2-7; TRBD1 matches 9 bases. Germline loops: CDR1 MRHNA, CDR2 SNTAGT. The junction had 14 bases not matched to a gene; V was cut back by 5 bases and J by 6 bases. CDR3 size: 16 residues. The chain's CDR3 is CASSPYAGTGLGEQYF. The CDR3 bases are TGTGCCAGCAGTCCGTACGCCGGGACAGGGTTGGGCGAGCAGTACTTC.

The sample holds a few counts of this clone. The CDR3 region is CASSLGTTSTDTQYF. CDR3 nucleotide sequence: TGTGCCAGCAGCTTAGGGACAACCAGCACAGATACGCAGTATTTT. V gene TRBV7-9 combines with J gene TRBJ2-3, with a weak D call TRBD1 (5 bases). The germline V gene encodes CDR1 SEHNR and CDR2 FQNEAQ (reference sequence). The V gene lost 1 base and the J gene lost 0 bases, with 8 bases spanning the gap. CDR3 length: 15 amino acids.

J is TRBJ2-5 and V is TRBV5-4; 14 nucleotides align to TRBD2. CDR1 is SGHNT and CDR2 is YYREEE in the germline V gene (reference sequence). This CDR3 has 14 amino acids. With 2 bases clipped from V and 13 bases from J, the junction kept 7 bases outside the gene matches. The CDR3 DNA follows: TGTGCCAGCAGCTTAGGACTAGCGGGGGGAGCGAGGTACTTC. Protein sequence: CASSLGLAGGARYF.

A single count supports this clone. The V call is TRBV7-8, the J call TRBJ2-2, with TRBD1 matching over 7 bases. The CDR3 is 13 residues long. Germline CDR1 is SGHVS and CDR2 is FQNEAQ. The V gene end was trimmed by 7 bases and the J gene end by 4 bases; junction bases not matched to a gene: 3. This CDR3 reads CASNRGFTGELFF. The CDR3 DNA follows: TGTGCCAGCAACAGGGGCTTCACCGGGGAGCTGTTTTTT.

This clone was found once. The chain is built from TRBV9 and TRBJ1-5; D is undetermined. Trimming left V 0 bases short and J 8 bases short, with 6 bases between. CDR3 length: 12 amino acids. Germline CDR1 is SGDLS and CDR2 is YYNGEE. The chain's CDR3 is CASSVGSEPQHF. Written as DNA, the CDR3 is TGTGCCAGCAGCGTAGGTAGTGAGCCCCAGCATTTT.

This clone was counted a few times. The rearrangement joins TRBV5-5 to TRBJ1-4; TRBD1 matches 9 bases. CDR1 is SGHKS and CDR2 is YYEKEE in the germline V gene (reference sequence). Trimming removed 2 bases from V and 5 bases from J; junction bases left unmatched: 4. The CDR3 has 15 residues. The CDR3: CASSFLDRGNEKLFF. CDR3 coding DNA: TGTGCCAGCAGCTTTTTGGACAGGGGAAATGAAAAACTGTTTTTT.

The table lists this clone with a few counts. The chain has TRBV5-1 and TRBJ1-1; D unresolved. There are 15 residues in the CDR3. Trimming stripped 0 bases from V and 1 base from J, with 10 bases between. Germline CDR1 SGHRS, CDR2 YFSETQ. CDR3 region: CASSLGNGRNTEAFF. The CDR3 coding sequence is TGCGCCAGCAGCTTGGGGAACGGGAGGAACACTGAAGCTTTCTTT. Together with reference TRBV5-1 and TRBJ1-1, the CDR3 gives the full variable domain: KAGVTQTPRYLIKTRGQQVTLSCSPISGHRSVSWYQQTPGQGLQFLFEYFSETQRNKGNFPGRFSGRQFSNSRSEMNVSTLELGDSALYLCASSLGNGRNTEAFFGQGTRLTVV.

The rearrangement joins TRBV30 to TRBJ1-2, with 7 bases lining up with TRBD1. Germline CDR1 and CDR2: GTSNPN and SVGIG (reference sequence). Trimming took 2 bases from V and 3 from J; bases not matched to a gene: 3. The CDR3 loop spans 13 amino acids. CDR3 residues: CAWSPQGDYGYTF. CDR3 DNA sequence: TGTGCCTGGAGTCCTCAGGGGGACTATGGCTACACCTTC.

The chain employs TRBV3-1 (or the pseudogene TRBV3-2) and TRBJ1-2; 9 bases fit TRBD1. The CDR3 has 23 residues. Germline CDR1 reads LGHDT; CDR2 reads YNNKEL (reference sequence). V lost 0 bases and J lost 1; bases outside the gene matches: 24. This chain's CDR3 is CASSQDRPGGAYRGRENNYGYTF. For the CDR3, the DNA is TGTGCCAGCAGCCAAGACAGGCCAGGGGGGGCCTACAGGGGGCGAGAAAATAACTATGGCTACACCTTC.

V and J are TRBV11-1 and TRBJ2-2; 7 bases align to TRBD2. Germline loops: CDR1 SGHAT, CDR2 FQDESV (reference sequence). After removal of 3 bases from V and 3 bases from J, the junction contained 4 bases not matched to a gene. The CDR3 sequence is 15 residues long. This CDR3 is CASSFRLAHTGELFF. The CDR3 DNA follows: TGTGCCAGCAGCTTTAGACTAGCTCACACCGGGGAGCTGTTTTTT.

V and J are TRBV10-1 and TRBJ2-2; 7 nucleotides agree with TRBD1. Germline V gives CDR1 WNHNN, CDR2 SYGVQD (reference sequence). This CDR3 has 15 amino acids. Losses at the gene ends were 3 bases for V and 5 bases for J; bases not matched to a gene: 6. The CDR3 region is CASSDGQAVTGELFF. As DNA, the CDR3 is TGCGCCAGCAGTGATGGACAGGCAGTGACCGGGGAGCTGTTTTTT.

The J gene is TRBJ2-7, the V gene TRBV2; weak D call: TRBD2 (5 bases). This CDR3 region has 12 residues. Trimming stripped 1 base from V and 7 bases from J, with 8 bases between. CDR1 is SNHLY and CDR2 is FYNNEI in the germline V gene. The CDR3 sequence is CASSEDRGEQYF. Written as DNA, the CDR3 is TGTGCCAGCAGTGAAGATCGCGGGGAGCAGTACTTC. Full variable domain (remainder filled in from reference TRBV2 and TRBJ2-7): EPEVTQTPSHQVTQMGQEVILRCVPISNHLYFYWYRQILGQKVEFLVSFYNNEISEKSEIFDDQFSVERPDGSNFTLKIRSTKLEDSAMYFCASSEDRGEQYFGPGTRLTVT.

In nucleotides, the CDR3 is TGTGCCAGCAGCTTGGAGGAGTCAGGGGCGAGGGGAAACACCATATATTTT. This translates into CASSLEESGARGNTIYF. The gene calls are TRBV5-5 and TRBJ1-3; TRBD1 might be the D (6 bases). The germline V and J ends were trimmed by 0 bases and 4 bases, with 17 bases remaining between them. The CDR3 is made up of 17 amino acids. The germline V gene encodes CDR1 SGHKS and CDR2 YYEKEE (reference sequence).

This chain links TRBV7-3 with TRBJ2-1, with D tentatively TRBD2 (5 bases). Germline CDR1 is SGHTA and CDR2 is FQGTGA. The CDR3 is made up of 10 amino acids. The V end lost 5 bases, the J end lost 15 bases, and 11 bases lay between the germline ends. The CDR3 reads CASSPKGRFF. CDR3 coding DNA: TGTGCCAGCAGCCCCAAAGGGAGGTTCTTC.

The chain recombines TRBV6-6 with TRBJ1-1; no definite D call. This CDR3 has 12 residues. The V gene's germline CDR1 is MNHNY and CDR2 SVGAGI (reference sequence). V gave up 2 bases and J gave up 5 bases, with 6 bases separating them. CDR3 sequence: CASSYGGTEAFF. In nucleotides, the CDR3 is TGTGCCAGCAGTTACGGCGGAACTGAAGCTTTCTTT.

CDR3 DNA sequence: TGTGCCAGCAGGGGACAGGGAACTAATGAAAAACTGTTTTTT. This codes for CASRGQGTNEKLFF. J is TRBJ1-4 and V is TRBV6-5, with TRBD1 matching 9 bases. Unmatched junction bases numbered 0, after V lost 6 bases and J lost 1 base. This CDR3 spans 14 amino acids. Germline CDR1 reads MNHEY; CDR2 reads SVGAGI.